These T cell receptor beta chains were read from a single sample in a study of a mutant IDH1 vaccine in newly diagnosed glioma. Produced via immunoSEQ multiplex PCR; TCRdb's table is partial and in-frame only. The profile covers 25,000 to 30,000 clones, with around 85% appearing a single time and 6% to 8% taken by the ten largest. Antigen specificity for these receptors is unknown. The material sequenced was PBMCs, taken from a glioma patient whose treatment included an IDH1 peptide vaccine. The source is a middle-aged man with glioma. Some clones in this sample may be carry-over from other donors' samples. The CDR3 runs from the conserved cysteine through the conserved F or W. The D gene is left open where the match is weak. Where a row states a size, it is once, few, many or the class of an expanded clone; other rows omit it.

D gene,J gene,V gene,clone size,CDR3 protein,CDR3 DNA
.,TRBJ1-1,TRBV5-1,.,CASSYYRVGADTEAFF,TGCGCCAGCAGCTACTACAGGGTCGGAGCGGACACTGAAGCTTTCTTT
.,TRBJ2-7,TRBV2,.,CASSDGALVTYEQYF,TGTGCCAGCAGTGATGGGGCTTTAGTCACCTACGAGCAGTACTTC
TRBD2,TRBJ2-5,TRBV11-2,.,CASSLRRGGRETQYF,TGTGCCAGCAGCTTAAGGCGGGGGGGTCGAGAGACCCAGTACTTC
TRBD1,TRBJ2-7,TRBV5-6,few,CASSFGDSPYEQYF,TGTGCCAGCAGCTTTGGGGACAGCCCCTACGAGCAGTACTTC
.,TRBJ1-1,TRBV6-5,.,CASSYSVSSTEAFF,TGTGCCAGCAGTTACTCGGTTTCGAGCACTGAAGCTTTCTTT
.,TRBJ2-6,TRBV5-1,.,CASSLEGQSPGANVLTF,TGCGCCAGCAGCTTGGAGGGTCAGAGTCCTGGGGCCAACGTCCTGACTTTC
.,TRBJ1-2,TRBV19,few,CASSRDKNYGYTF,TGTGCCAGTAGTAGGGACAAGAACTATGGCTACACCTTC
.,TRBJ2-1,TRBV30,.,CAWTKGPHEQFF,TGTGCCTGGACGAAGGGGCCCCATGAGCAGTTCTTC
.,TRBJ1-2,TRBV11-2,once,CASTSRDGFNYGYTF,TGTGCCAGCACCTCGAGGGACGGATTTAACTATGGCTACACCTTC
.,TRBJ2-6,TRBV2,few,CASSERGQGRANVLTF,TGTGCCAGCAGTGAACGTGGGCAGGGTAGGGCCAACGTCCTGACTTTC
.,TRBJ2-5,TRBV29-1,.,CSVWKMGGETQYF,TGCAGCGTGTGGAAAATGGGTGGCGAGACCCAGTACTTC
.,TRBJ2-6,TRBV5-1,.,CASSLTILSGANVLTF,TGCGCCAGCAGCTTGACGATCCTCTCTGGGGCCAACGTCCTGACTTTC
.,TRBJ1-1,TRBV2,.,CASMVRGTEAFF,TGTGCCAGCATGGTGAGGGGGACTGAAGCTTTCTTT
.,TRBJ2-2,TRBV6-4,few,CASSDSEGGTGELFF,TGTGCCAGCAGTGACTCGGAAGGGGGCACCGGGGAGCTGTTTTTT
.,TRBJ1-3,TRBV15,.,CATSRGPVISGNTIYF,TGTGCCACCAGCAGAGGTCCAGTAATCTCTGGAAACACCATATATTTT
TRBD1,TRBJ1-5,TRBV6-4,.,CASSPDRGLQPQHF,TGTGCCAGCAGTCCGGACAGGGGGCTACAGCCCCAGCATTTT
.,TRBJ1-4,TRBV29-1,few,CSVEDGLGEKLFF,TGCAGCGTTGAAGATGGTTTAGGAGAAAAACTGTTTTTT
.,TRBJ1-2,TRBV7-9,few,CASSLPDGKIYGYTF,TGTGCCAGCAGCCTCCCGGACGGCAAAATCTATGGCTACACCTTC
.,TRBJ1-1,TRBV5-4,.,CASSLRNTEAFF,TGTGCCAGCAGCCTCCGGAACACTGAAGCTTTCTTT
.,TRBJ1-2,TRBV7-9,.,CATADGSYGYTF,TGTGCCACCGCCGACGGGAGCTATGGCTACACCTTC
.,TRBJ1-5,TRBV4-1,.,CASSQVGKDRQPQHF,TGCGCCAGCAGCCAAGTAGGAAAGGATCGGCAGCCCCAGCATTTT
TRBD1,TRBJ2-1,TRBV5-1,.,CASSITGDSYNEQFF,TGCGCCAGCAGCATCACAGGGGACTCCTACAATGAGCAGTTCTTC
.,TRBJ1-2,TRBV19,.,CASSIRGDYGYTF,TGTGCCAGTAGTATCCGGGGGGACTATGGCTACACCTTC
.,TRBJ1-3,TRBV30,.,CAWNRGELGNTIYF,TGTGCCTGGAACCGAGGAGAACTAGGAAACACCATATATTTT
.,TRBJ2-3,TRBV6-1,.,CASTSGTDTQYF,TGTGCCAGCACCAGTGGCACAGATACGCAGTATTTT
.,TRBJ2-7,TRBV5-4,.,CASSFRQGGPYEQYF,TGTGCCAGCAGCTTTAGGCAGGGGGGGCCCTACGAGCAGTACTTC
TRBD2,TRBJ2-3,TRBV19,few,CASSLGGTSGGYTQYF,TGTGCCAGTAGTCTAGGGGGGACTAGCGGGGGATATACGCAGTATTTT
TRBD1,TRBJ2-1,TRBV12-5,once,CASGTGTGSYNEQFF,TGTGCTAGTGGTACCGGGACAGGGTCCTACAATGAGCAGTTCTTC
TRBD1,TRBJ1-5,TRBV11-2,.,CASSLAGGRPQHF,TGTGCCAGCAGCTTAGCAGGGGGGCGGCCCCAGCATTTT
TRBD1,TRBJ1-5,TRBV28,.,CASSPPDRGIDQPQHF,TGTGCCAGCAGTCCTCCGGACAGGGGGATAGATCAGCCCCAGCATTTT
.,TRBJ2-7,TRBV7-2,medium-sized,CASSLERDGSYEQYF,TGTGCCAGCAGCTTAGAAAGGGACGGATCCTACGAGCAGTACTTC
.,TRBJ2-1,TRBV7-6,.,CASSLAPPLYNEQFF,TGTGCCAGCAGCTTAGCCCCGCCTCTCTACAATGAGCAGTTCTTC
TRBD1,TRBJ1-1,TRBV15,few,CASRQGGWTEAFF,TGTGCCTCTCGACAGGGGGGATGGACTGAAGCTTTCTTT
TRBD1,TRBJ2-3,TRBV5-4,.,CASSWDRGFTDTQYF,TGTGCCAGCAGCTGGGACAGGGGATTCACAGATACGCAGTATTTT
TRBD1,TRBJ1-2,TRBV5-4,.,CASSIGYRGRGYGYTF,TGTGCCAGCAGCATAGGATACAGGGGGCGCGGCTATGGCTACACCTTC
TRBD1,TRBJ2-7,TRBV6-5,.,CASSYLVTGASEQYF,TGTGCCAGCAGTTACCTTGTGACAGGGGCATCCGAGCAGTACTTC
.,TRBJ2-2,TRBV19,once,CASSIKEPGRNTGELFF,TGTGCCAGTAGTATAAAAGAACCGGGCAGGAACACCGGGGAGCTGTTTTTT
TRBD1,TRBJ1-6,TRBV5-6,.,CASSLGQGQNSPLHF,TGTGCCAGCAGCCTAGGACAGGGCCAGAATTCACCCCTCCACTTT
.,TRBJ2-2,TRBV19,few,CASSISGTLNTGELFF,TGTGCCAGTAGTATCTCCGGGACATTGAACACCGGGGAGCTGTTTTTT
.,TRBJ2-7,TRBV6-5,.,CASSRRTISYEQYF,TGTGCCAGCAGCCGCCGTACAATATCCTACGAGCAGTACTTC
.,TRBJ1-4,TRBV4-2,few,CASSQDPRAPDRLFF,TGTGCCAGCAGCCAAGATCCCAGGGCTCCGGACCGACTGTTTTTT
.,TRBJ1-6,TRBV6-1,.,CASSDRQQPGYSPLHF,TGTGCCAGCAGTGACCGCCAACAGCCCGGCTATTCACCCCTCCACTTT
TRBD1,TRBJ1-1,TRBV4-3,once,CASSRGTANTEAFF,TGCGCCAGCAGCCGTGGGACAGCGAACACTGAAGCTTTCTTT
.,TRBJ1-6,TRBV19,.,CASSIQYNSPLHF,TGTGCCAGTAGTATACAATATAATTCACCCCTCCACTTT
TRBD1,TRBJ2-7,TRBV2,.,CASTEGQILYEQYF,TGTGCCAGCACCGAGGGACAGATCCTCTACGAGCAGTACTTC
TRBD2,TRBJ2-1,TRBV4-2,.,CASSQDGLAGVNEQFF,TGTGCCAGCAGCCAAGACGGACTAGCGGGGGTGAATGAGCAGTTCTTC